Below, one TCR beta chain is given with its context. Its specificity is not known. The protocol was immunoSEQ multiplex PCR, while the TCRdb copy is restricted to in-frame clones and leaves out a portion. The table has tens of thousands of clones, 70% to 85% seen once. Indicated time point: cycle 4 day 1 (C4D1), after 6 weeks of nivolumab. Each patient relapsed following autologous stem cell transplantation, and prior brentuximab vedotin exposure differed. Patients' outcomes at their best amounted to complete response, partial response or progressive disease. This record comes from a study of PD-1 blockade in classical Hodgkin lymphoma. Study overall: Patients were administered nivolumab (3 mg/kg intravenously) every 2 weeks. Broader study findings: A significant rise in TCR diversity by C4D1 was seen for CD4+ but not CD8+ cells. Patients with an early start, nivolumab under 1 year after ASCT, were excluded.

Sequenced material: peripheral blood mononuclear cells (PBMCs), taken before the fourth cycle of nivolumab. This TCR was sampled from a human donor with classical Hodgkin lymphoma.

In nucleotides, the CDR3 is TGCGCCAGCAGCCTCACCTTCGGGAGCAATCAGCCCCAGCATTTT. Its protein is CASSLTFGSNQPQHF. This sequence joins TRBV4-3 and TRBJ1-5; no clear D gene. The V gene lost 4 bases and the J gene lost 1 base, with 11 bases spanning the gap. CDR3 length equals 15 residues. The germline gives CDR1 LGHNA, CDR2 YSLEER.